Each of the 26 T cell receptor beta chains below was sequenced from the same sample in a study of control samples from healthy donors and cancer patients. This table comes from immunoSEQ multiplex PCR, and its TCRdb copy is limited to in-frame clones, with some not included. The sample yields roughly 150,000 clones, 80% to 95% seen once. Source material: blood. These TCRs come from a man younger than 35 in good health.

CDR3 sequence: CASSLGEVTDNSPLHF. CDR3 nucleotide sequence: TGTGCCAGCAGCTTAGGGGAAGTAACCGATAATTCACCCCTCCACTTT. The V call is TRBV7-6, the J call TRBJ1-6; D remains ambiguous. This CDR3 has 16 residues. In germline, CDR1 is SGHVS, CDR2 FNYEAQ. Trimming pared 1 base from V and 5 bases from J, leaving 12 bases between. The whole variable domain, filled in from reference TRBV7-6 and TRBJ1-6, reads GAGVSQSPRYKVTKRGQDVALRCDPISGHVSLYWYRQALGQGPEFLTYFNYEAQQDKSGLPNDRFSAERPEGSISTLTIQRTEQRDSAMYRCASSLGEVTDNSPLHFGNGTRLTVT.

V gene TRBV12-3 or TRBV12-4 combines with J gene TRBJ1-1; 7 bases align to TRBD1. This CDR3 comprises 13 residues. Losses at the gene ends were 5 bases for V and 3 bases for J; bases not matched to a gene: 3. The CDR3 region is CASSRTGDTEAFF. CDR3 DNA: TGTGCCAGCAGTCGTACAGGGGACACTGAAGCTTTCTTT.

The chain couples TRBV30 to TRBJ2-2; D is possibly TRBD1 or TRBD2 (5 bases each). The germline CDR1 and CDR2 sequences are GTSNPN and SVGIG (reference sequence). Trimming took off 4 bases at V and 3 bases at J, with 12 bases between the two ends. The CDR3 contains 14 residues. The CDR3 DNA reads TGTGCCTGGACCCCGGGGCCTGACACCGGGGAGCTGTTTTTT. Translating it yields CAWTPGPDTGELFF.

This sequence joins TRBV6-5 and TRBJ1-2; no clear D. Trimming pared 8 bases from V and 4 bases from J, leaving 8 bases between. In germline, CDR1 is MNHEY, CDR2 SVGAGI. The CDR3 spans 11 residues. DNA of the CDR3: TGTGCCAGCTCTATAGGCTATGGCTACACCTTC. Protein product: CASSIGYGYTF.

This chain uses TRBV9 with TRBJ1-6; 9 bases fit TRBD1. Trimming took 3 bases from V and 6 from J; bases not matched to a gene: 7. CDR1 and CDR2 (germline): SGDLS, YYNGEE. The CDR3 covers 16 residues. The CDR3 spells CASSAIGGQGNSPLHF. The CDR3 region has the DNA TGTGCCAGCAGCGCCATTGGGGGACAGGGTAATTCACCCCTCCACTTT.

The chain is built from TRBV3-1 (or the pseudogene TRBV3-2) and TRBJ1-3; no firm D call. Trimming took off 0 bases at V and 8 bases at J, with 11 bases between the two ends. The length of the CDR3 is 14 residues. The germline gives CDR1 LGHDT, CDR2 YNNKEL (reference sequence). CDR3 amino acids: CASSQDHGDDTIYF. The CDR3 DNA reads TGTGCCAGCAGCCAAGATCATGGTGATGACACCATATATTTT.

The chain couples TRBV6-5 to TRBJ2-7; the D is unclear. Germline V gene sequence: CDR1 MNHEY, CDR2 SVGAGI. V was cut by 3 bases and J by 0 bases, with 9 bases left in between. CDR3 length: 14 amino acids. CDR3 sequence (DNA): TGTGCCAGCAGTTATCGCAGGAGCTCCTACGAGCAGTACTTC. This translates into CASSYRRSSYEQYF.

Written as DNA, the CDR3 is TGTGCCAGCAGCTTACTAGCGGCCCAAGAGACCCAGTACTTC. Translation: CASSLLAAQETQYF. The V and J genes are TRBV5-6 and TRBJ2-5; 8 bases agree with TRBD2. Trimming cost V 2 bases and J 1 base; bases outside gene matches: 1. Germline lookup yields CDR1 SGHDT and CDR2 YYEEEE. This CDR3 is built from 14 residues.

V gene TRBV27 combines with J gene TRBJ2-1, with a possible D match to TRBD2 (5 bases). The ends were cut back, 2 bases at V and 2 bases at J, with 10 bases in the middle. Germline values: CDR1 MNHEY, CDR2 SMNVEV (reference sequence). The CDR3 consists of 15 residues. In DNA form, the CDR3 reads TGTGCCAGCAGTTTACGAGGGAACGCCTACAATGAGCAGTTCTTC. Translated: CASSLRGNAYNEQFF.

The genes are TRBV4-2 and TRBJ2-3; 7 bases fit TRBD2. The CDR3 is 15 amino acids. V lost 4 bases and J lost 2; bases outside the gene matches: 6. Germline CDR1 LGHNA, CDR2 YNFKEQ. The CDR3 loop reads CASSRRAGDTDTQYF. The CDR3, as DNA: TGTGCCAGCAGCCGTCGGGCGGGGGACACAGATACGCAGTATTTT.

The rearrangement links TRBV27 to TRBJ2-3; perhaps TRBD2 as D (6 bases). The V gene's germline CDR1 is MNHEY and CDR2 SMNVEV (reference sequence). The CDR3 is 16 residues long. Trimming cost V 6 bases and J 0 bases, with 16 bases left between them. Written as DNA, the CDR3 is TGTGCCAGCAGGCGACTAGATACTCCTAGCACAGATACGCAGTATTTT. It codes for CASRRLDTPSTDTQYF.

V gene TRBV18 combines with J gene TRBJ2-1; 7 bases align to TRBD1. The CDR3 has 14 residues. Trimming took 3 bases from V and 5 from J; bases not matched to a gene: 4. CDR1 and CDR2 (germline): KGHSH, LQKENI. DNA of the CDR3: TGTGCCAGCTCACCTTGGGACAGAAACAATGAGCAGTTCTTC. Protein: CASSPWDRNNEQFF.

The rearrangement links TRBV6-5 to TRBJ2-7; weak D call: TRBD2 (6 bases). Trimming pared 8 bases from V and 0 bases from J, leaving 11 bases between. This CDR3 region has 13 residues. Germline CDR1 reads MNHEY; CDR2 reads SVGAGI. CDR3 residues: CASREQNSYEQYF. The CDR3 DNA reads TGTGCCAGCCGGGAGCAAAACTCCTACGAGCAGTACTTC.

This clone was observed once. The rearrangement joins TRBV6-5 to TRBJ2-7; a weak D match, TRBD1 (6 bases). CDR1 is MNHEY, CDR2 SVGAGI, per germline. V lost 6 bases and J lost 2, with 14 bases in between. The CDR3 is 14 amino acids. CDR3: CASRTPGDTYEQYF. The CDR3 DNA sequence: TGTGCCAGCAGGACTCCAGGGGATACCTACGAGCAGTACTTC.

The chain joins TRBV30 to TRBJ1-5, with a possible D match to TRBD1 (5 bases). V gave up 1 base and J gave up 3 bases, with 7 bases separating them. Germline assignment: CDR1 GTSNPN and CDR2 SVGIG (reference sequence). The CDR3 runs to 13 residues. In DNA form, the CDR3 reads TGTGCCTGGAGTGGGACACCCAATCAGCCCCAGCATTTT. Translation gives CAWSGTPNQPQHF.

This clone was seen a few times. The chain uses TRBV5-1 and TRBJ2-7; D is unclear. CDR3 length: 14 amino acids. V lost 0 bases and J lost 7, with 14 bases in between. Germline V gives CDR1 SGHRS, CDR2 YFSETQ. CDR3 sequence: CASSLVPGPTEQYF. CDR3 nucleotides: TGCGCCAGCAGCTTGGTTCCGGGTCCGACAGAGCAGTACTTC.

On this clone: The sample contains more than one DNA sequence encoding this CDR3. The chain couples TRBV27 to TRBJ1-1; a possible D gene is TRBD1 (6 bases). This CDR3 has 15 amino acids. Trimming pared 0 bases from V and 4 bases from J, leaving 12 bases between. Germline CDR1 MNHEY, CDR2 SMNVEV (reference sequence). The CDR3 DNA reads as TGTGCCAGCAGTTTATCTAGGGGGGGTGGCACTGAAGCTTTCTTT. It encodes CASSLSRGGGTEAFF.

The chain employs TRBV27 and TRBJ2-7; no firm D call. This CDR3 has 15 amino acids. Germline CDR1 and CDR2: MNHEY and SMNVEV (reference sequence). V was trimmed by 8 bases and J by 0 bases, leaving 17 bases between them. This chain's CDR3 is CASRTRGVLSYEQYF. Written as DNA, the CDR3 is TGTGCCAGCCGGACCAGAGGCGTCCTCTCCTACGAGCAGTACTTC.

The V gene is TRBV6-5, the J gene TRBJ1-6; no clear D gene. This CDR3 is built from 15 residues. Germline CDR1 MNHEY, CDR2 SVGAGI. Trimming pared 4 bases from V and 9 bases from J, leaving 16 bases between. The CDR3 reads CASSLDLLEGSPLHF. The CDR3 DNA reads as TGTGCCAGCAGTTTGGACCTCCTCGAGGGTTCACCCCTCCACTTT.

This clone is a singleton in its sample. The V gene is TRBV11-1, the J gene TRBJ2-7; D is perhaps TRBD2 (6 bases). Germline CDR1 SGHAT, CDR2 FQDESV (reference sequence). This CDR3 is built from 15 residues. Trimming shortened V by 5 bases and J by 2 bases, and 16 bases separated the two germline ends. CDR3 DNA: TGTGCCAGCAGCCACTACCTAGCGAACACCTACGAGCAGTACTTC. This gives the protein CASSHYLANTYEQYF.

V gene TRBV30 combines with J gene TRBJ1-1; 7 bases align to TRBD1. CDR1 and CDR2 (germline): GTSNPN, SVGIG (reference sequence). The V segment lost 4 bases and the J segment 4 bases; nucleotides outside the gene matches: 6. The CDR3 totals 13 residues. CDR3 region: CAWTRGLGTEAFF. Written as DNA, the CDR3 is TGTGCCTGGACAAGGGGGCTAGGCACTGAAGCTTTCTTT.

DNA for the CDR3: TGTGCCAGCAGCCAAGTCTGGCAGGGGACTGAAGCTTTCTTT. This translates into CASSQVWQGTEAFF. The chain employs TRBV14 and TRBJ1-1; weak D call: TRBD1 (6 bases). V shed 1 base and J shed 5 bases, with 11 bases lying between them. The CDR3 contains 14 residues. Germline V gene data show CDR1 as SGHDN and CDR2 as FVKESK.

The gene calls are TRBV6-5 and TRBJ2-3; weak D call: TRBD1 (6 bases). CDR1 and CDR2 from the germline V gene are MNHEY and SVGAGI. V was trimmed by 8 bases and J by 5 bases, leaving 14 bases between them. The CDR3 has 13 residues. As DNA, the CDR3 is TGTGCCAGCGCCAGGGACAAGGGAGATACGCAGTATTTT. This translates into CASARDKGDTQYF.

This clone has only one observation. The chain has TRBV6-6 and TRBJ1-3; D perhaps matches TRBD1 (6 bases). Looked up from germline, CDR1 is MNHNY and CDR2 is SVGAGI (reference sequence). Between the trimmed V and J ends, which lost 5 bases and 0 bases, there was a span of 14 bases. This CDR3 spans 16 amino acids. The CDR3 is CASSPGQLPSGNTIYF. The DNA of the CDR3 is TGTGCCAGCAGTCCTGGACAGCTTCCCTCTGGAAACACCATATATTTT.

The table lists this clone with a count of one. The chain has TRBV19 and TRBJ1-1; 7 bases fit TRBD1. Trimming took 3 bases from V and 5 from J; bases not matched to a gene: 6. CDR1 and CDR2 (germline): LNHDA, SQIVND (reference sequence). The CDR3 runs to 14 residues. The CDR3 loop is CASSINRGGTEAFF. The DNA of the CDR3 is TGTGCCAGTAGTATTAACAGGGGTGGGACTGAAGCTTTCTTT.

The gene calls are TRBV27 and TRBJ2-1; D is possibly TRBD2 (7 bases). Trimming took off 3 bases at V and 2 bases at J, with 17 bases between the two ends. CDR1 is MNHEY, CDR2 SMNVEV, per germline (reference sequence). The CDR3 is 17 amino acids. The CDR3 here is CASSFRGGVGTYNEQFF. The DNA for the CDR3 is TGTGCCAGCAGTTTTAGGGGGGGAGTTGGGACCTACAATGAGCAGTTCTTC.